Listed here are 9 T cell receptor beta chains from one sample, sequenced in a study of cytomegalovirus exposure and HLA in healthy donors. Amplification used 60 Vbeta primers and 13 Jbeta primers. Some clones are missing from TCRdb's copy, which holds only in-frame ones; the method was immunoSEQ multiplex PCR. The sample shows just over 50,000 clones, and around an eighth sits with its ten largest clones. Material: PBMCs. Receptors were obtained from a woman in her fifties or sixties in good health and CMV-seropositive.

Comments on this clone: A junction boundary mismatches the germline segment, possibly from a read error. V usage is TRBV4-2 and J usage is TRBJ1-6, with D perhaps TRBD1 (5 bases). The CDR3 runs 16 residues. CDR1 and CDR2 (germline): LGHNA, YNFKEQ. The CDR3 bases are TGTGCCAGCAGCCAAGCCTCGGGGGAAGGGAATTCACACCTCCACTTT. Amino acid sequence: CASSQASGEGNSHLHF.

The V call is TRBV10-1, the J call TRBJ1-2, with TRBD1 identical over 7 bases. V was pared by 6 bases and J by 4 bases, with 5 bases of the junction left unmatched. There are 13 residues in the CDR3. CDR1 is WNHNN, CDR2 SYGVQD, per germline (reference sequence). CDR3 in amino acids: CASSPGQTYGYTF. CDR3 coding DNA: TGCGCCAGCAGCCCGGGACAGACCTATGGCTACACCTTC.

The chain has TRBV5-4 and TRBJ2-7; 8 bases map to TRBD1. The CDR3 totals 15 residues. Germline CDR1 is SGHNT and CDR2 is YYREEE (reference sequence). Trimming cost V 4 bases and J 4 bases; bases outside gene matches: 10. The CDR3 region has the DNA TGTGCCAGCAGCCCTGGGGCAGGGGGCCCTTACGAGCAGTACTTC. This translates into CASSPGAGGPYEQYF.

This chain connects TRBV18 to TRBJ2-7; weak D call: TRBD1 (6 bases). Germline V gene data show CDR1 as KGHSH and CDR2 as LQKENI. The CDR3 has 11 residues. V was pared by 6 bases and J by 6 bases, with 9 bases between. The CDR3 here is CASSPDSEQYF. In DNA form, the CDR3 reads TGTGCCAGCTCTCCGGACAGCGAGCAGTACTTC.

This rearrangement joins TRBV2 to TRBJ1-6; 12 nucleotides match TRBD1. Germline trimming cut 6 bases from V and 7 bases from J; bases unmatched to any gene: 4. Germline values: CDR1 SNHLY, CDR2 FYNNEI. The CDR3 totals 15 residues. Here the CDR3 DNA reads TGTGCCAGCAGGGGACAGGGGGCGCAAAATTCACCCCTCCACTTT. The encoded protein is CASRGQGAQNSPLHF.

The chain links TRBV6-1 to TRBJ2-7; D uncertain. The germline CDR1 and CDR2 sequences are MNHNS and SASEGT. V lost 4 bases and J lost 6, with 4 bases in between. The CDR3 totals 10 residues. CDR3 in amino acids: CASSVVEQYF. Written as DNA, the CDR3 is TGTGCCAGCAGTGTCGTCGAGCAGTACTTC.

This chain connects TRBV18 to TRBJ1-1, with D tentatively TRBD1 (5 bases). Trimming took off 0 bases at V and 10 bases at J, with 12 bases between the two ends. CDR1 is KGHSH and CDR2 is LQKENI in the germline V gene. The length of the CDR3 is 13 residues. As DNA, the CDR3 is TGTGCCAGCTCACCACCGGGGACTCAGGGAGCTTTCTTT. This encodes CASSPPGTQGAFF.

The chain combines TRBV19 with TRBJ2-7; 11 nucleotides line up with TRBD1. The CDR3 length is 15 residues. Looked up from germline, CDR1 is LNHDA and CDR2 is SQIVND (reference sequence). Trimming cost V 8 bases and J 3 bases; bases outside gene matches: 9. This chain's CDR3 is CASDSGTGGYYEQYF. The CDR3 nucleotides are TGTGCCAGTGATTCCGGGACAGGGGGTTACTACGAGCAGTACTTC.

V and J are TRBV29-1 and TRBJ1-4; weak D call: TRBD1 (6 bases). Per germline, CDR1 SQVTM and CDR2 ANQGSEA. V was cut by 7 bases and J by 8 bases, with 14 bases left in between. The CDR3 spans 12 residues. CDR3 coding DNA: TGCAGCGCCGAGGGAGGGGGGGAAAAACTGTTTTTT. It is translated as CSAEGGGEKLFF.